The entry that follows covers one T cell receptor beta chain sequence. Original data processing: Estimates of nucleated cell counts were drawn from the amplification of reference gene primers. Here immunoSEQ multiplex PCR was the method, and the copy in TCRdb shows in-frame clones only, minus some. From that table come the V and J calls and clone size; the DNA was used to work out D and trimming. The sample yields approximately 49,000 clones, 80% to 90% seen once. The sample originates from a study of blood T cell repertoires in COVID-19. Study in general: The United States, Italy and Spain supplied acute and convalescent COVID-19 samples. T cells, B-cell-depleted T cells, or PBMCs supplied cDNA or gDNA.

V was clipped by 6 bases and J by 5 bases; unmatched bases: 7. Germline CDR1 reads SGHAT; CDR2 reads FQNNGV. The CDR3 is 15 residues long. Sample: peripheral blood. This clonotype was sampled from a woman aged 55-69 years with acute or convalescent COVID-19. The gene calls are TRBV11-2 and TRBJ2-7; 13 bases are a match to TRBD2. This chain's CDR3 is CASSLGLAGSHEQYF. CDR3 in DNA: TGTGCCAGCAGTTTGGGACTAGCGGGGTCCCACGAGCAGTACTTC.